This T cell receptor (beta chain) was recovered during a study of OX40 agonist ivuxolimab in advanced cancers. Notes on the study in general: With doses of 0.1 to 3.0 mg/kg, CD4+ and CD8+ blood T cells had undergone clonal expansion by week 6. Researchers did not determine the expanded peripheral T cells' antigen specificity.

Germline V gene sequence: CDR1 MDHEN, CDR2 SYDVKM. V gave up 6 bases and J gave up 5 bases; unmatched junction bases: 10. CDR3 length: 14 amino acids. TCRdb's copy holds only in-frame clones and misses some; the assay was immunoSEQ multiplex PCR. Among some 73,000 clones listed, 85% to 90% were seen once. As to this clone: No antigen is known for it.

The clonotype was recovered from an adult with an advanced solid tumor such as melanoma, head and neck, liver or kidney cancer. The sequenced sample was CD4+ or CD8+ T cells sorted from blood, obtained in a trial of the OX40 agonist ivuxolimab. This sequence joins TRBV28 and TRBJ2-7; 7 bases map to TRBD1. The CDR3 sequence is CASRIRGNIHEQYF. The CDR3 DNA reads as TGTGCCAGCAGAATCAGGGGGAACATCCACGAGCAGTACTTC.